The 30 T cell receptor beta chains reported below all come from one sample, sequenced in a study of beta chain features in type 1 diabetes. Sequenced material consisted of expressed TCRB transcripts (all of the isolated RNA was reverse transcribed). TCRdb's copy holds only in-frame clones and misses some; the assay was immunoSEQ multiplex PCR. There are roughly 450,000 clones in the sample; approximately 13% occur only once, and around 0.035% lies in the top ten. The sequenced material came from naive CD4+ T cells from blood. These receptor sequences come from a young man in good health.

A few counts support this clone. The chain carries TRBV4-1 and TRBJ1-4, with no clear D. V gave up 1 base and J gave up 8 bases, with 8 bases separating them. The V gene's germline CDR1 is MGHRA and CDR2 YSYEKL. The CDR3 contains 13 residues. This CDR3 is CASSQVHSEKLFF. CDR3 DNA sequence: TGCGCCAGCAGCCAAGTCCACTCGGAAAAACTGTTTTTT.

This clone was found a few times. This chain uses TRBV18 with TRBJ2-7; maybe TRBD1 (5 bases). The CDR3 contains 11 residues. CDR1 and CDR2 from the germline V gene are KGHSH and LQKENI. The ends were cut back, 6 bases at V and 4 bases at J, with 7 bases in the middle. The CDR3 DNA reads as TGTGCCAGCTCCGACAGATACGAGCAGTACGTC. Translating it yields CASSDRYEQYV.

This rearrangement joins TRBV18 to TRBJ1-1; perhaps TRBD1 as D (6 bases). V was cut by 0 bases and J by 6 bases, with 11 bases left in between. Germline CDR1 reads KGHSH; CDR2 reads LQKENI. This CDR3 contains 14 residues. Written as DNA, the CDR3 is TGTGCCAGCTCACCACCCACAGGGAAACCTGAAGCTTTCTTT. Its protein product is CASSPPTGKPEAFF.

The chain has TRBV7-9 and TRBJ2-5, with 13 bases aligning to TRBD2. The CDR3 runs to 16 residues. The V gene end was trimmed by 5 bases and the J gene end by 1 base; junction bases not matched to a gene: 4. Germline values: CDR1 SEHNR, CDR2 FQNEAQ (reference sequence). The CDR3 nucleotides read TGTGCCAGCAGCGTCGGGACTAGCGGGATCCAAGAGACCCAGTACTTC. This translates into CASSVGTSGIQETQYF.

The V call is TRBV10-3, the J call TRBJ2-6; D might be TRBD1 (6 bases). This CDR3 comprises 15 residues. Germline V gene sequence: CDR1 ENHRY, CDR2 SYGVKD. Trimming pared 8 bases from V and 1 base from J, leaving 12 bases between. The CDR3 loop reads CAIGAGVSGANVLTF. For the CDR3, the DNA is TGTGCCATCGGGGCAGGGGTGTCTGGGGCCAACGTCCTGACTTTC.

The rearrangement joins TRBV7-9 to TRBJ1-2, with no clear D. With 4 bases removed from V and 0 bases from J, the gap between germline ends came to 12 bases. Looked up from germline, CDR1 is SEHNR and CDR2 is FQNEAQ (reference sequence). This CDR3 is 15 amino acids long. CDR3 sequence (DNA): TGTGCCAGCAGCTCCCGGGCCTCCTCTAACTATGGCTACACCTTC. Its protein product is CASSSRASSNYGYTF.

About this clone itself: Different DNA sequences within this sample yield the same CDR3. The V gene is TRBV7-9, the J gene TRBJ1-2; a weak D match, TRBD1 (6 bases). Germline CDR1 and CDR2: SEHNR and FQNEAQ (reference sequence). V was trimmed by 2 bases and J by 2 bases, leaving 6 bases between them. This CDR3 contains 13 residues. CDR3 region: CASSLQGNYGYTF. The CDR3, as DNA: TGTGCCAGCAGCTTACAGGGGAACTATGGCTACACCTTC.

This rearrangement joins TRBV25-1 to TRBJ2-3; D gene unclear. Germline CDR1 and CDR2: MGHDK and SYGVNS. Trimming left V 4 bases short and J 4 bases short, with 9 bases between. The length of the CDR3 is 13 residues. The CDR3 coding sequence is TGTGCCAGCAGTGGAAGAGCCGCAGATACGCAGTATTTT. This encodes CASSGRAADTQYF.

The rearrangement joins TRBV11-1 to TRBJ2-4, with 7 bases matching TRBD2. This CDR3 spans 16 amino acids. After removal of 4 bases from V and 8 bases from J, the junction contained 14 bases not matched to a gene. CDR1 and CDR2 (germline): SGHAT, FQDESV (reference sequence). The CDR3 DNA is TGTGCCAGCAGCTCCCGCAAAACGGGGGGATTCGACATTCAGTACTTC. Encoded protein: CASSSRKTGGFDIQYF.

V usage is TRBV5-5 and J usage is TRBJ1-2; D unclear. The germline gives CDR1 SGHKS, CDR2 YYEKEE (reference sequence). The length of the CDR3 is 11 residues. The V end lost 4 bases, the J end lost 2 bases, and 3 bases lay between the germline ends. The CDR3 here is CASSTNYGYTF. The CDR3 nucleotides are TGTGCCAGCAGCACAAACTATGGCTACACCTTC.

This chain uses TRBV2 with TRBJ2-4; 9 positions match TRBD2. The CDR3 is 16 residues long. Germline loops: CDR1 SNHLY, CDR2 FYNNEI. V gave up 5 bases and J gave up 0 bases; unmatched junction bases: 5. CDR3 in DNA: TGTGCCAGCAGTCCCAGCGGGGGGATAGCCAAAAACATTCAGTACTTC. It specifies CASSPSGGIAKNIQYF.

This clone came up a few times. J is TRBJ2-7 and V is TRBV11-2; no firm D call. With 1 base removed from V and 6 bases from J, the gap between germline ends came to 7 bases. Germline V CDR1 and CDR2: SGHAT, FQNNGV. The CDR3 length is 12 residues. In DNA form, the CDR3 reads TGTGCCAGCAGCTTAGTTTTCTCCGAGCAGTACTTC. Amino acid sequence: CASSLVFSEQYF.

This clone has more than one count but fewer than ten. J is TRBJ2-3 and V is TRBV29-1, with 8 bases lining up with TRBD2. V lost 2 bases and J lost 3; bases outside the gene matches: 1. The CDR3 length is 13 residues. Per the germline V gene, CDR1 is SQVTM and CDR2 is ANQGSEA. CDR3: CSVEREGTDTQYF. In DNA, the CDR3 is TGCAGCGTTGAACGGGAGGGGACAGATACGCAGTATTTT.

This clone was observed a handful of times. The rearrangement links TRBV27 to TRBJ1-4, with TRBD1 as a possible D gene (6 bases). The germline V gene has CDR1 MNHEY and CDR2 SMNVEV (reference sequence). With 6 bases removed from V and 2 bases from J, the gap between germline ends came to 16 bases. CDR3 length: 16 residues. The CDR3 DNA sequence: TGTGCCAGCAGGAGGACAGCCCTTGCGACTAATGAAAAACTGTTTTTT. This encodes CASRRTALATNEKLFF.

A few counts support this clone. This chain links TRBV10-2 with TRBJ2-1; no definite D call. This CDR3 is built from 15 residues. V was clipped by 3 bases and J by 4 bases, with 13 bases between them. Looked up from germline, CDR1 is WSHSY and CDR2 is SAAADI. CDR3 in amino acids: CASSESQFQYNEQFF. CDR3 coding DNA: TGCGCCAGCAGTGAATCTCAGTTCCAGTACAATGAGCAGTTCTTC.

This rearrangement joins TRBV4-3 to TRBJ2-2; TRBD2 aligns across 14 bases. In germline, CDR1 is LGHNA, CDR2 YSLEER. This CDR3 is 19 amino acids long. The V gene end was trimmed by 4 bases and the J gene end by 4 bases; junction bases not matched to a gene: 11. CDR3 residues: CASSLSSGLAGATTGELFF. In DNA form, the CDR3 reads TGCGCCAGCAGCCTATCTTCGGGACTAGCGGGAGCGACCACCGGGGAGCTGTTTTTT.

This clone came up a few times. The CDR3 here is CATRTSGGSYEQYV. CDR3 DNA sequence: TGTGCCACTAGGACTAGCGGGGGTTCCTACGAGCAGTACGTC. The chain has TRBV10-3 and TRBJ2-7; 13 bases match TRBD2. The CDR3 runs to 14 residues. Germline-derived CDR1 and CDR2 are ENHRY and SYGVKD. Trimming at V came to 10 bases and at J to 1 base, leaving 4 bases not matched to a gene.

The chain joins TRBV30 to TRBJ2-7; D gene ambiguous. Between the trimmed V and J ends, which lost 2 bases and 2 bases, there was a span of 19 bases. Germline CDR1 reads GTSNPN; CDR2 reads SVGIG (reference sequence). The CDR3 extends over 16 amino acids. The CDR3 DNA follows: TGTGCCTGGAGTAGAAAGGGCCCAGGTTCAACCTACGAGCAGTACGTC. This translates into CAWSRKGPGSTYEQYV.

CDR3 bases: TGTGCCAGCAGTTACCAAGGGATGGGCACTGAAGCTTTCTTT. This sequence encodes CASSYQGMGTEAFF. This chain joins TRBV6-5 and TRBJ1-1; D remains unclear. V was pared by 2 bases and J by 4 bases, with 11 bases between. This CDR3 spans 14 amino acids. Looked up from germline, CDR1 is MNHEY and CDR2 is SVGAGI.

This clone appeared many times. The CDR3 loop reads CSVEETGGDEQFF. Here the CDR3 DNA reads TGCAGCGTTGAAGAAACAGGGGGCGATGAGCAGTTCTTC. The J gene is TRBJ2-1, the V gene TRBV29-1; TRBD1 matches at 9 bases. Germline CDR1 SQVTM, CDR2 ANQGSEA. The CDR3 has 13 amino acids. With 0 bases clipped from V and 8 bases from J, the junction kept 2 bases outside the gene matches.

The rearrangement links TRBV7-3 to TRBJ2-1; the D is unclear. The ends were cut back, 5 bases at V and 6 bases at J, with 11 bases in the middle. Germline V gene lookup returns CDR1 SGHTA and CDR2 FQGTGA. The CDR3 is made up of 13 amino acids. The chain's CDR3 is CASSQGHRNEQFF. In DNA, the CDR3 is TGTGCCAGCAGCCAAGGGCATCGCAATGAGCAGTTCTTC.

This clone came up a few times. CDR3 bases: TGTGCCAGCAGCCAAGATCGGAGAGGGAACACTGAAGCTTTCTTT. This codes for CASSQDRRGNTEAFF. The V call is TRBV14, the J call TRBJ1-1; D gene ambiguous. CDR1 and CDR2 (germline): SGHDN, FVKESK. V lost 0 bases to trimming and J lost 1 base, with 9 bases between them. The CDR3 spans 15 residues. The variable domain in full, with the rest retrieved from reference TRBV14 and TRBJ1-1, is EAGVTQFPSHSVIEKGQTVTLRCDPISGHDNLYWYRRVMGKEIKFLLHFVKESKQDESGMPNNRFLAERTGGTYSTLKVQPAELEDSGVYFCASSQDRRGNTEAFFGQGTRLTVV.

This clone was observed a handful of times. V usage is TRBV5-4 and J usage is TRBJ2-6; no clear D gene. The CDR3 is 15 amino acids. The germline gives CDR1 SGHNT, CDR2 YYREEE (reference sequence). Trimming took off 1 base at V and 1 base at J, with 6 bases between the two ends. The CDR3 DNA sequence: TGTGCCAGCAGCTTGAGAACTTCTGGGGCCAACGTCCTGACTTTC. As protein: CASSLRTSGANVLTF.

This chain's CDR3 is CASSKQGAYEQYV. The CDR3 DNA reads TGTGCCAGCAGTAAACAGGGGGCCTACGAGCAGTACGTC. J is TRBJ2-7 and V is TRBV6-1; 8 bases are a match to TRBD1. The V segment lost 5 bases and the J segment 2 bases; nucleotides outside the gene matches: 2. This CDR3 is 13 amino acids long. Germline V CDR1 and CDR2: MNHNS, SASEGT.

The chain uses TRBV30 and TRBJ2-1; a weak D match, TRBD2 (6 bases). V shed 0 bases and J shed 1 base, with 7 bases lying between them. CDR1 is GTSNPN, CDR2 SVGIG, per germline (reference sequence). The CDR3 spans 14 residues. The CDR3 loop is CAWSVGLSYNEQFF. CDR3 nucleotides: TGTGCCTGGAGTGTGGGACTTTCCTACAATGAGCAGTTCTTC.

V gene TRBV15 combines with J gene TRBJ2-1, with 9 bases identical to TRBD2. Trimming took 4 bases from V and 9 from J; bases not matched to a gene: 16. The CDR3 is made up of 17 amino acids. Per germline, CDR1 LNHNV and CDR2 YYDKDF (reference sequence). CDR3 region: CATSTSSILAGVGEQFF. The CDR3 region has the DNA TGTGCCACCAGCACCAGCTCCATCTTAGCGGGAGTGGGTGAGCAGTTCTTC. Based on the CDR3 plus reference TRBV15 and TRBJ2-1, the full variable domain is DAMVIQNPRYQVTQFGKPVTLSCSQTLNHNVMYWYQQKSSQAPKLLFHYYDKDFNNEADTPDNFQSRRPNTSFCFLDIRSPGLGDTAMYLCATSTSSILAGVGEQFFGPGTRLTVL.

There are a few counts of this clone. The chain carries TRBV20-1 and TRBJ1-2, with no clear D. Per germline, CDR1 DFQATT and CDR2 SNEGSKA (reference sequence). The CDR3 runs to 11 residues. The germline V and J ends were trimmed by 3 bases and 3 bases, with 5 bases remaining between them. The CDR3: CSASDDYGYTF. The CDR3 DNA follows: TGCAGTGCTAGTGACGACTATGGCTACACCTTC.

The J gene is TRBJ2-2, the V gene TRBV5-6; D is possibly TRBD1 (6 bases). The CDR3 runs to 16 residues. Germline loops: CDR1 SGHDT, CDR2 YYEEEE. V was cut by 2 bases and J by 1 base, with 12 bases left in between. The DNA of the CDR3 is TGTGCCAGCAGCTTTAACAGGGTGGGGAACACCGGGGAGCTGTTTTTT. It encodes CASSFNRVGNTGELFF.

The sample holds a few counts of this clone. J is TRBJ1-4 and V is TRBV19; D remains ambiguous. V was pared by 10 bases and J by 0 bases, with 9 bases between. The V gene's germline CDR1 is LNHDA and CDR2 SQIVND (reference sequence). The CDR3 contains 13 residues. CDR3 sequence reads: CATSGPTNEKLFF. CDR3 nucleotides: TGTGCCACTAGCGGACCAACTAATGAAAAACTGTTTTTT.

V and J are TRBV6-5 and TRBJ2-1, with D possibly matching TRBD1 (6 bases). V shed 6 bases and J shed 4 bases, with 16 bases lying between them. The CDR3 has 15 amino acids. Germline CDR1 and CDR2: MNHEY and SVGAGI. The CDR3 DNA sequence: TGTGCCAGCAGCCCGGACAGCCCCCTTTACAATGAGCAGTTCTTC. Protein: CASSPDSPLYNEQFF.